This T cell receptor beta chain was documented in a study of control samples from healthy donors and cancer patients. Trimming stripped 7 bases from V and 0 bases from J, with 6 bases between. CDR3 size: 12 residues. CDR1 SNHLY and CDR2 FYNNEI come from the germline V gene. The method was immunoSEQ multiplex PCR; TCRdb's version includes in-frame clones alone and lacks a portion of them. The table includes roughly 120,000 clones, over 85% detected once. This clone was observed a handful of times. Sequenced: blood. This chain uses TRBV2 with TRBJ1-1; no definite D call. The receptor was isolated from a man younger than 40 in good health. The DNA of the CDR3 is TGTGCCAGCATGGTGGTGAACACTGAAGCTTTCTTT. It translates to CASMVVNTEAFF. Full variable domain (outside the CDR3, taken from reference TRBV2 and TRBJ1-1): EPEVTQTPSHQVTQMGQEVILRCVPISNHLYFYWYRQILGQKVEFLVSFYNNEISEKSEIFDDQFSVERPDGSNFTLKIRSTKLEDSAMYFCASMVVNTEAFFGQGTRLTVV.